A single sample is the source of the 28 T cell receptor beta chains below, sequenced in a study of T cell responses to AZD1222 COVID-19 vaccine. Only in-frame clones appear in the TCRdb table, and some are missing; sequencing was by immunoSEQ multiplex PCR. The sample holds 90,000 to 130,000 clones, around 90% seen once. The starting material was peripheral blood, obtained 28 days after the second AZD1222 dose. The receptors here all came from an adult who received the AZD1222 COVID-19 vaccine.

The rearrangement joins TRBV4-2 to TRBJ1-2; D uncertain. Germline values: CDR1 LGHNA, CDR2 YNFKEQ. V lost 0 bases and J lost 4, with 15 bases in between. The CDR3 is 16 residues long. The DNA for the CDR3 is TGTGCCAGCAGCCAAGACTTGAGACGGATTACCTATGGCTACACCTTC. Its protein product is CASSQDLRRITYGYTF.

The chain joins TRBV21-1 to TRBJ1-2. TRBV21-1 is reported as a pseudogene. CDR3 length: 12 residues. CDR3 region: CASSKPAMGYTF. The CDR3, as DNA: TGTGCCAGCAGCAAACCGGCTATGGGCTACACCTTC.

The V and J genes are TRBV5-8 and TRBJ2-7; a weak D match, TRBD1 (6 bases). CDR1 SGHTS and CDR2 YDEGEE come from the germline V gene. With 7 bases removed from V and 2 bases from J, the gap between germline ends came to 10 bases. The CDR3 length is 12 residues. CDR3 residues: CASATGTYEQYF. In DNA form, the CDR3 reads TGTGCCAGCGCAACAGGGACCTACGAGCAGTACTTC.

The chain has TRBV6-1 and TRBJ2-7, with unresolved D. Between the trimmed V and J ends, which lost 3 bases and 3 bases, there was a span of 9 bases. CDR1 and CDR2 from the germline V gene are MNHNS and SASEGT. The CDR3 loop spans 13 amino acids. The CDR3 loop is CASSEAVFYEQYF. The CDR3, as DNA: TGTGCCAGCAGTGAGGCAGTCTTCTACGAGCAGTACTTC.

This rearrangement joins TRBV15 to TRBJ2-4; TRBD1 might be the D (5 bases). The V end was cut by 2 bases, the J end by 0 bases, with 17 bases between. Germline CDR1 LNHNV, CDR2 YYDKDF (reference sequence). This CDR3 spans 18 amino acids. CDR3 loop: CATSRPRRQILAKNIQYF. In nucleotides, the CDR3 is TGTGCCACCAGCAGACCCCGCCGACAGATCCTAGCCAAAAACATTCAGTACTTC. The whole variable domain, remainder taken from reference TRBV15 and TRBJ2-4, is DAMVIQNPRYQVTQFGKPVTLSCSQTLNHNVMYWYQQKSSQAPKLLFHYYDKDFNNEADTPDNFQSRRPNTSFCFLDIRSPGLGDTAMYLCATSRPRRQILAKNIQYFGAGTRLSVL.

The rearrangement uses TRBV19 and TRBJ2-4; TRBD1 is a possible D gene (6 bases). Trimming took off 2 bases at V and 7 bases at J, with 6 bases between the two ends. Per the germline V gene, CDR1 is LNHDA and CDR2 is SQIVND (reference sequence). The CDR3 loop spans 12 amino acids. CDR3 residues: CASSIRGNIQYF. The CDR3 DNA reads as TGTGCCAGTAGTATAAGGGGGAACATTCAGTACTTC.

The chain joins TRBV2 to TRBJ1-2; D may be TRBD1 (5 bases). V was shortened by 2 bases and J by 1 base, with 14 bases between the two germline ends. CDR3 length equals 16 residues. Germline V gene data show CDR1 as SNHLY and CDR2 as FYNNEI. The CDR3 DNA reads as TGTGCCAGCAGTGAAACCACCCGGGGCCTTAACTATGGCTACACCTTC. Protein sequence: CASSETTRGLNYGYTF.

The V and J genes are TRBV24-1 and TRBJ2-3, with D hard to call. CDR1 is KGHDR and CDR2 is SFDVKD in the germline V gene. This CDR3 is 14 amino acids long. V was clipped by 5 bases and J by 1 base, with 9 bases between them. CDR3 loop: CATSVGWGTDTQYF. The CDR3 DNA follows: TGTGCCACCAGTGTTGGTTGGGGCACAGATACGCAGTATTTT.

The gene calls are TRBV6-5 and TRBJ1-5, with 7 bases identical to TRBD1. V was clipped by 5 bases and J by 6 bases; unmatched bases: 7. The CDR3 covers 14 residues. In germline, CDR1 is MNHEY, CDR2 SVGAGI. CDR3 DNA: TGTGCCAGCAGTACCGACAGGGAAGCTCAGCCCCAGCATTTT. Its translation is CASSTDREAQPQHF.

The genes are TRBV19 and TRBJ1-1; no definite D call. CDR1 LNHDA and CDR2 SQIVND come from the germline V gene (reference sequence). Trimming pared 5 bases from V and 1 base from J, leaving 5 bases between. The CDR3 spans 12 residues. This CDR3 reads CASSAQNTEAFF. CDR3 sequence (DNA): TGTGCCAGTAGTGCGCAGAACACTGAAGCTTTCTTT.

The chain's CDR3 is CASSKGGTPPSTYEQYF. CDR3 bases: TGTGCCAGCAGCAAAGGCGGGACCCCTCCATCCACCTACGAGCAGTACTTC. This sequence joins TRBV21-1 and TRBJ2-7; TRBD2 is taken as the D call from the table, unchecked against the DNA. TRBV21-1 is labeled a pseudogene. The CDR3 has 17 residues.

The chain combines TRBV10-3 with TRBJ1-2; 10 bases fit TRBD1. Germline V gene lookup returns CDR1 ENHRY and CDR2 SYGVKD. The CDR3 spans 15 residues. Germline trimming cut 2 bases from V and 4 bases from J; bases unmatched to any gene: 4. CDR3: CAISEMGQGTYGYTF. Here the CDR3 DNA reads TGTGCCATCAGTGAGATGGGACAGGGGACCTATGGCTACACCTTC.

V is TRBV3-1 (or the pseudogene TRBV3-2) and J is TRBJ1-2, with TRBD1 matching over 8 bases. The germline V gene has CDR1 LGHDT and CDR2 YNNKEL (reference sequence). V trimming: 4 bases; J trimming: 2 bases; junction bases outside the gene matches: 6. The CDR3 spans 15 residues. CDR3 amino acids: CASSPGQEINYGYTF. In nucleotides, the CDR3 is TGTGCCAGCAGCCCGGGACAGGAGATCAACTATGGCTACACCTTC.

J is TRBJ2-7 and V is TRBV12-3 or TRBV12-4; D unresolved. Trimming removed 3 bases from V and 5 bases from J, with 11 bases in between. CDR3 length: 13 residues. CDR3 loop: CASSFQVRDEQYF. The CDR3 DNA sequence: TGTGCCAGCAGTTTCCAGGTAAGGGACGAGCAGTACTTC.

The V call is TRBV9, the J call TRBJ2-7; 7 bases fit TRBD1. The CDR3 is 13 residues long. CDR1 SGDLS and CDR2 YYNGEE come from the germline V gene. V shed 3 bases and J 7 bases; nucleotides not matched to a gene: 7. The CDR3 loop reads CASSAADRMEQYF. CDR3 nucleotides: TGTGCCAGCAGCGCGGCGGACAGGATGGAGCAGTACTTC.

The CDR3 loop is CASSIPGRDYGYTF. The CDR3 DNA sequence: TGTGCCAGTAGTATCCCGGGCAGGGACTATGGCTACACCTTC. The chain joins TRBV19 to TRBJ1-2; D might be TRBD1 (5 bases). Germline V gene sequence: CDR1 LNHDA, CDR2 SQIVND (reference sequence). V lost 3 bases and J 3 bases, leaving 11 bases between the germline ends. The CDR3 has 14 amino acids.

V usage is TRBV7-2 and J usage is TRBJ2-5, with D possibly matching TRBD2 (5 bases). Per the germline V gene, CDR1 is SGHTA and CDR2 is FQGNSA. The CDR3 length is 14 residues. V dropped 4 bases and J dropped 3 bases, with 12 bases sitting between them. CDR3 region: CASSWETSKETQYF. CDR3 DNA sequence: TGTGCCAGCAGCTGGGAGACCAGTAAAGAGACCCAGTACTTC.

This rearrangement joins TRBV27 to TRBJ1-6; TRBD1 matches at 12 bases. The CDR3 sequence is 14 residues long. The V segment lost 8 bases and the J segment 10 bases; nucleotides outside the gene matches: 6. Germline assignment: CDR1 MNHEY and CDR2 SMNVEV (reference sequence). This chain's CDR3 is CASPRDRGQSPLHF. CDR3 DNA: TGTGCCAGCCCGCGGGACAGGGGGCAGTCACCCCTCCACTTT.

This chain joins TRBV11-2 and TRBJ1-3; D is unresolved. This CDR3 is 14 amino acids long. The germline CDR1 and CDR2 sequences are SGHAT and FQNNGV. The V end was cut by 3 bases, the J end by 0 bases, with 6 bases between. The CDR3 DNA is TGTGCCAGCAGCTTCGGTCTCTCTGGAAACACCATATATTTT. It specifies CASSFGLSGNTIYF.

The chain carries TRBV5-1 and TRBJ2-1; D might be TRBD1 (5 bases). Germline CDR1 and CDR2: SGHRS and YFSETQ. The CDR3 runs 15 residues. Trimming took off 0 bases at V and 0 bases at J, with 7 bases between the two ends. CDR3 protein: CASSLGQGSYNEQFF. The CDR3 nucleotides are TGCGCCAGCAGCTTGGGGCAGGGCTCCTACAATGAGCAGTTCTTC.

V is TRBV3-1 (or the pseudogene TRBV3-2) and J is TRBJ1-6, with TRBD1 matching 8 bases. CDR1 and CDR2 from the germline V gene are LGHDT and YNNKEL (reference sequence). The CDR3 is 15 residues long. Trimming removed 1 base from V and 10 bases from J; junction bases left unmatched: 6. In DNA form, the CDR3 reads TGTGCCAGCAGCCAAGGGACAGGGTACGGCTCACCCCTCCACTTT. Protein: CASSQGTGYGSPLHF.

This clone occurred once. This chain connects TRBV11-2 to TRBJ1-5; D remains ambiguous. Trimming pared 1 base from V and 1 base from J, leaving 2 bases between. Germline CDR1 reads SGHAT; CDR2 reads FQNNGV. The CDR3 loop spans 13 amino acids. Here the CDR3 reads CASSLGSNQPQHF. DNA for the CDR3: TGTGCCAGCAGCTTAGGCAGCAATCAGCCCCAGCATTTT.

The V gene is TRBV30, the J gene TRBJ2-5; 7 bases are a match to TRBD2. Trimming took 5 bases from V and 5 from J; bases not matched to a gene: 17. This CDR3 has 16 residues. Germline V gives CDR1 GTSNPN, CDR2 SVGIG (reference sequence). The CDR3 nucleotides read TGTGCCTGGTGGGGGGGGAGGAGGGCATCTGGGGAGACCCAGTACTTC. It yields the protein CAWWGGRRASGETQYF.

The chain joins TRBV5-1 to TRBJ2-5; 11 positions match TRBD2. With V trimmed by 5 bases and J by 2 bases, 5 bases remained unmatched. This CDR3 region has 15 residues. Germline V CDR1 and CDR2: SGHRS, YFSETQ. The CDR3: CASRTSGGGQETQYF. CDR3 nucleotides: TGCGCCAGCAGAACTAGCGGGGGAGGGCAAGAGACCCAGTACTTC.

In its sample, this clone was seen a few times. DNA for the CDR3: TGTGCCAGCAGCCCTATTAGCACAGATACGCAGTATTTT. It encodes CASSPISTDTQYF. J is TRBJ2-3 and V is TRBV12-3 or TRBV12-4; D not resolved. V lost 6 bases and J lost 0, with 7 bases in between. The CDR3 totals 13 residues.

The chain is built from TRBV7-3 and TRBJ2-3, with D tentatively TRBD1 or TRBD2 (5 bases each). The V end was cut by 5 bases, the J end by 2 bases, with 14 bases between. This CDR3 comprises 15 residues. The germline gives CDR1 SGHTA, CDR2 FQGTGA. CDR3 sequence (DNA): TGTGCCAGCAGCACAACAGGAGGAATCACAGATACGCAGTATTTT. This encodes CASSTTGGITDTQYF.

The genes are TRBV7-2 and TRBJ2-2, with D unresolved. Germline CDR1 SGHTA, CDR2 FQGNSA. The CDR3 contains 13 residues. Trimming shortened V by 0 bases and J by 5 bases, and 4 bases separated the two germline ends. CDR3 bases: TGTGCCAGCAGCTTAGCGCGGACCGGGGAGCTGTTTTTT. It encodes CASSLARTGELFF.

The chain combines TRBV4-1 with TRBJ2-3, with 11 bases identical to TRBD1. Germline trimming cut 0 bases from V and 5 bases from J; bases unmatched to any gene: 7. The germline V gene encodes CDR1 MGHRA and CDR2 YSYEKL. The CDR3 covers 17 residues. CDR3: CASSQDGGQGAGDTQYF. Here the CDR3 DNA reads TGCGCCAGCAGCCAAGATGGCGGACAGGGGGCGGGAGATACGCAGTATTTT.